The 8 T cell receptor beta chains below all came from one sample that was sequenced in a study of shared clonotypes between healthy human individuals. Generated by immunoSEQ multiplex PCR, the TCRdb table keeps only in-frame clones and is missing some. The sample has 2 million to 2.5 million clones; around 95% are singletons. The sequencing sample was made of naive CD4+ T cells sorted from blood. Sample subset: CD45RA+ positively selected. The receptors here all came from a man between 18 and 35 years old in good health.

The gene calls are TRBV6-1 and TRBJ1-3; D not resolved. This CDR3 contains 16 residues. V was trimmed by 3 bases and J by 4 bases, leaving 16 bases between them. CDR1 is MNHNS and CDR2 is SASEGT in the germline V gene. CDR3 sequence reads: CASSDARPQEGNTIYF. The CDR3, as DNA: TGTGCCAGCAGTGATGCCCGACCCCAGGAGGGAAACACCATATATTTT.

The CDR3 DNA reads TGTGCCAGCAGCTTTGCAATCTCTGGAAACACCATATATTTT. Amino acids: CASSFAISGNTIYF. V and J are TRBV7-9 and TRBJ1-3; no firm D call. The germline CDR1 and CDR2 sequences are SEHNR and FQNEAQ (reference sequence). The germline V and J ends were trimmed by 3 bases and 0 bases, with 6 bases remaining between them. The CDR3 contains 14 residues.

This clone was seen only once. The chain couples TRBV4-1 to TRBJ1-5, with 12 bases aligning to TRBD1. Trimming cost V 1 base and J 3 bases; bases outside gene matches: 10. Looked up from germline, CDR1 is MGHRA and CDR2 is YSYEKL. CDR3 length: 19 residues. CDR3 sequence (DNA): TGCGCCAGCAGCCAAGGGGACAGGGGGCGCGTAGTGGACAATCAGCCCCAGCATTTT. This encodes CASSQGDRGRVVDNQPQHF.

The V call is TRBV5-4, the J call TRBJ2-5; TRBD2 agrees at 7 bases. The CDR3 runs 17 residues. Germline lookup yields CDR1 SGHNT and CDR2 YYREEE (reference sequence). The V gene end was trimmed by 0 bases and the J gene end by 2 bases; junction bases not matched to a gene: 10. The CDR3 DNA follows: TGTGCCAGCAGCTTGGCCTTAGGCGGGGGAACTCAAGAGACCCAGTACTTC. It yields the protein CASSLALGGGTQETQYF.

The chain recombines TRBV2 with TRBJ1-2, with no clear D. The CDR3 totals 15 residues. V was trimmed by 6 bases and J by 0 bases, leaving 14 bases between them. CDR1 is SNHLY, CDR2 FYNNEI, per germline. The CDR3 DNA reads TGTGCCAGCAGCCGTCCACCTACAGCTAACTATGGCTACACCTTC. This translates into CASSRPPTANYGYTF. The whole variable domain, remainder taken from reference TRBV2 and TRBJ1-2, is EPEVTQTPSHQVTQMGQEVILRCVPISNHLYFYWYRQILGQKVEFLVSFYNNEISEKSEIFDDQFSVERPDGSNFTLKIRSTKLEDSAMYFCASSRPPTANYGYTFGSGTRLTVV.

This chain joins TRBV27 and TRBJ2-7; TRBD1 matches at 8 bases. Per germline, CDR1 MNHEY and CDR2 SMNVEV (reference sequence). The CDR3 runs 15 residues. Trimming cost V 4 bases and J 2 bases; bases outside gene matches: 7. CDR3 region: CASSSLRGRPYEQYF. Here the CDR3 DNA reads TGTGCCAGCAGTTCGCTCAGGGGGCGCCCCTACGAGCAGTACTTC.

This clone was seen once. The chain uses TRBV4-3 and TRBJ2-2, with 15 bases identical to TRBD2. CDR1 and CDR2 (germline): LGHNA, YSLEER. This CDR3 has 18 residues. J lost 1 base, V lost 4 bases, and 4 bases had no gene match. The DNA for the CDR3 is TGCGCCAGCAGCCGAGGACTAGCGGGAGGGCGGAACACCGGGGAGCTGTTTTTT. It codes for CASSRGLAGGRNTGELFF.

This clone has just one count. This chain connects TRBV6-5 to TRBJ2-1; TRBD2 agrees at 8 bases. Trimming at V came to 6 bases and at J to 7 bases, leaving 8 bases not matched to a gene. CDR1 and CDR2 (germline): MNHEY, SVGAGI. This CDR3 has 14 residues. CDR3: CASRPSGTRNEQFF. The CDR3 region has the DNA TGTGCCAGCAGGCCCTCGGGGACTAGAAATGAGCAGTTCTTC.